A selection of T cell receptor beta chains follows, all from one sample in a study of blood T cell repertoires in COVID-19. Here immunoSEQ multiplex PCR was the method, and the copy in TCRdb shows in-frame clones only, minus some. The sample includes hundreds of thousands of clones, roughly 90% of them seen just once. Sample: peripheral blood. The source of these receptors is a woman under 40 with acute or convalescent COVID-19. The CDR3 runs from the conserved cysteine through the conserved F or W.

J gene | V gene | CDR3 protein
TRBJ2-7 | TRBV7-2 | CASSSRTGGIYEQYF
TRBJ2-2 | TRBV5-1 | CASSIRGLGRNTGELFF
TRBJ2-2 | TRBV29-1 | CSARTENTGELFF
TRBJ2-4 | TRBV6-1 | CASSEFPDYKNIQYF
TRBJ1-1 | TRBV2 | CASRADSRGQGEAFF
TRBJ1-1 | TRBV6-5 | CASSYGGKNTEAFF
TRBJ2-7 | TRBV18 | CASSLKDIAYEQYF
TRBJ1-1 | TRBV19 | CASRYAPDTFTEAFF
TRBJ2-2 | TRBV2 | CAWVGGKNTGELFF
TRBJ2-7 | TRBV6-5 | CASRILAGAYEQYF
TRBJ1-5 | TRBV19 | CASSIIGGNQPQHF
TRBJ2-3 | TRBV6-2/TRBV6-3 | CASSNWDTQYF
TRBJ2-3 | TRBV30 | CAWTSLGGWSTDTQYF
TRBJ1-1 | TRBV18 | CASSPLPEGGKAFF
TRBJ1-2 | TRBV19 | CASNNMRQSNYGYTF
TRBJ2-5 | TRBV7-6 | CASSLASRPQETQYF
TRBJ1-5 | TRBV11-2 | CASSVSGSQPQHF
TRBJ1-5 | TRBV29-1 | CSVEVGGNQPQHF
TRBJ2-1 | TRBV9 | CASSGGTSGDYNEQFF
TRBJ1-1 | TRBV7-9 | CASSFRQRNTEAFF
TRBJ2-7 | TRBV6-2/TRBV6-3 | CASSHDRGSDEQYF
TRBJ1-5 | TRBV30 | CAWSVSDRGFGQPQHF
TRBJ2-1 | TRBV12-5 | CASGSPAGLGSYEQFF
TRBJ1-6 | TRBV18 | CASSPRQYSSPLHF
TRBJ1-5 | TRBV30 | CAWSPQGYSNQPQHF
TRBJ2-5 | TRBV9 | CASSVASQETQYF
TRBJ1-2 | TRBV2 | CASSWGDFYTF
TRBJ2-3 | TRBV4-2 | CASSQFQQGRRTDTQYF
TRBJ2-7 | TRBV5-1 | CASSLVSYEQYF
TRBJ2-7 | TRBV18 | CASSPWRGQVYHEQYF
TRBJ2-1 | TRBV24-1 | CATSDASGSYNEQFF
TRBJ1-3 | TRBV9 | CASSVTQGASGNTIYF
TRBJ2-1 | TRBV5-8 | CASSLGTGGPYNEQFF
TRBJ2-1 | TRBV19 | CASSVRAGRGTSGRNEQFF
TRBJ2-1 | TRBV7-3 | CASSRTKGPYNEQFF
TRBJ2-7 | TRBV7-6 | CASSFKGDRAGEQYF
TRBJ1-5 | TRBV10-3 | CAISTGQYSNQPQHF
TRBJ1-4 | TRBV3-1/TRBV3-2 | CASSQDSDRGCEKLFF
TRBJ1-4 | TRBV30 | CAWSVLQGGEKLFF
TRBJ2-6 | TRBV6-1 | CASSEAPQGAGGANVLTF
TRBJ1-4 | TRBV18 | CASSPDRGGSEKLFF